The 25 T cell receptor beta chains reported below all come from one sample, sequenced in a study of cytomegalovirus exposure and HLA in healthy donors. Measured with immunoSEQ multiplex PCR; TCRdb has only the in-frame clones, and not every one. This table holds tens of thousands of clones, approximately 85% found once. The specimen sequenced was PBMCs. The receptor set was obtained from a woman in her 30s in good health and CMV-seronegative.

This clone was recorded a few times. The chain recombines TRBV6-5 with TRBJ1-2; D remains unclear. This CDR3 region has 13 residues. Trimming left V 6 bases short and J 2 bases short, with 10 bases between. CDR1 is MNHEY, CDR2 SVGAGI, per germline. The CDR3 region is CASSPAGNYGYTF. The CDR3 DNA is TGTGCCAGCAGCCCTGCGGGGAACTATGGCTACACCTTC.

This chain's CDR3 is CASSSEGLGNQPQHF. The DNA of the CDR3 is TGTGCCAGCAGTTCCGAGGGTCTGGGCAATCAGCCCCAGCATTTT. This chain uses TRBV27 with TRBJ1-5, with D uncertain. CDR1 MNHEY and CDR2 SMNVEV come from the germline V gene (reference sequence). The CDR3 is 15 amino acids. V was trimmed by 4 bases and J by 2 bases, leaving 12 bases between them.

The chain recombines TRBV28 with TRBJ2-4; a possible D gene is TRBD1 (5 bases). The V gene's germline CDR1 is MDHEN and CDR2 SYDVKM. The CDR3 covers 15 residues. V dropped 5 bases and J dropped 5 bases, with 16 bases sitting between them. Written as DNA, the CDR3 is TGTGCCAGCAGTAGCCCCTCTGGGGCAGAAAACATTCAGTACTTC. Translated: CASSSPSGAENIQYF.

DNA of the CDR3: TGTGCCAGCAGTGATGGGCAGAACTACGAGCAGTACTTC. Protein: CASSDGQNYEQYF. The chain is built from TRBV2 and TRBJ2-7, with unresolved D. V lost 3 bases, J lost 3 bases, and 9 bases lay in between. Germline lookup yields CDR1 SNHLY and CDR2 FYNNEI. The CDR3 covers 13 residues.

The rearrangement uses TRBV6-1 and TRBJ2-1; weak D call: TRBD1 (6 bases). V lost 4 bases, J lost 4 bases, and 20 bases lay in between. Germline CDR1 and CDR2: MNHNS and SASEGT. The CDR3 runs 17 residues. In DNA form, the CDR3 reads TGTGCCAGCAGTGGCACCGTGTCGGGGACACTTTACAATGAGCAGTTCTTC. This translates into CASSGTVSGTLYNEQFF.

This chain links TRBV5-1 with TRBJ2-3; D gene unclear. The V gene's germline CDR1 is SGHRS and CDR2 YFSETQ. V was clipped by 3 bases and J by 2 bases, with 10 bases between them. The CDR3 consists of 14 residues. CDR3 protein: CASSYDTFTDTQYF. CDR3 DNA: TGCGCCAGCAGCTACGACACCTTCACAGATACGCAGTATTTT.

This clone was found once. This chain uses TRBV15 with TRBJ2-3, with 9 bases matching TRBD2. The CDR3 consists of 16 residues. The V and J ends lost 8 bases and 5 bases, in that order; junction bases with no gene match: 14. CDR1 is LNHNV, CDR2 YYDKDF, per germline (reference sequence). For the CDR3, the DNA is TGTGCCACCCGCACGGATAGCGGGAGTCTGCAAGATACGCAGTATTTT. It yields the protein CATRTDSGSLQDTQYF.

This clone was recorded only once. V is TRBV28 and J is TRBJ1-1, with D perhaps matching TRBD1 (5 bases). The V end was cut by 10 bases, the J end by 4 bases, with 13 bases between. Germline V gives CDR1 MDHEN, CDR2 SYDVKM. The CDR3 spans 12 residues. The CDR3 sequence is CATLQAPTEAFF. The CDR3 bases are TGTGCCACCCTACAGGCGCCCACTGAAGCTTTCTTT. Using reference TRBV28 and TRBJ1-1 for the parts outside the CDR3, the full variable domain is DVKVTQSSRYLVKRTGEKVFLECVQDMDHENMFWYRQDPGLGLRLIYFSYDVKMKEKGDIPEGYSVSREKKERFSLILESASTNQTSMYLCATLQAPTEAFFGQGTRLTVV.

This rearrangement joins TRBV13 to TRBJ1-4, with no clear D. Germline V gene data show CDR1 as PRHDT and CDR2 as FYEKMQ (reference sequence). V dropped 0 bases and J dropped 0 bases, with 8 bases sitting between them. The CDR3 sequence is 16 residues long. CDR3 protein: CASSLGRGATNEKLFF. CDR3 nucleotides: TGTGCCAGCAGCTTAGGTCGGGGAGCAACTAATGAAAAACTGTTTTTT.

V and J are TRBV9 and TRBJ2-6; no firm D call. The germline V gene has CDR1 SGDLS and CDR2 YYNGEE. This CDR3 has 16 amino acids. V lost 2 bases, J lost 0 bases, and 9 bases lay in between. The CDR3 region is CASSVAMSSGANVLTF. The CDR3 DNA reads TGTGCCAGCAGCGTCGCTATGTCCTCTGGGGCCAACGTCCTGACTTTC.

The CDR3 sequence is CASSYGEGVYEQYF. Written as DNA, the CDR3 is TGTGCCAGCAGTTACGGCGAGGGGGTTTACGAGCAGTACTTC. The gene calls are TRBV6-6 and TRBJ2-7, with D possibly matching TRBD1 (6 bases). Germline lookup yields CDR1 MNHNY and CDR2 SVGAGI (reference sequence). Trimming took 2 bases from V and 4 from J, leaving 12 bases between them. The CDR3 consists of 14 residues.

The chain has TRBV7-2 and TRBJ1-2, with 11 nucleotides matching TRBD1. V was clipped by 1 base and J by 8 bases; unmatched bases: 6. Germline lookup yields CDR1 SGHTA and CDR2 FQGNSA. This CDR3 comprises 15 residues. This chain's CDR3 is CASSLGVGTGGGYTF. The CDR3 DNA reads TGTGCCAGCAGCTTAGGGGTCGGGACAGGGGGAGGCTACACCTTC. Full variable domain (remainder filled in from reference TRBV7-2 and TRBJ1-2): GAGVSQSPSNKVTEKGKDVELRCDPISGHTALYWYRQSLGQGLEFLIYFQGNSAPDKSGLPSDRFSAERTGGSVSTLTIQRTQQEDSAVYLCASSLGVGTGGGYTFGSGTRLTVV.

The V gene is TRBV2, the J gene TRBJ2-7, with D possibly being TRBD1 (6 bases). Germline CDR1 SNHLY, CDR2 FYNNEI. The CDR3 runs to 13 residues. The V end was cut by 8 bases, the J end by 5 bases, with 16 bases between. In DNA form, the CDR3 reads TGTGCCAGCGCTGCCGAGGGGGTCCACGAGCAGTACTTC. Residues: CASAAEGVHEQYF.

This clone appeared a few times. The rearrangement links TRBV11-2 to TRBJ2-3, with TRBD2 matching over 7 bases. The germline CDR1 and CDR2 sequences are SGHAT and FQNNGV. With 7 bases clipped from V and 3 bases from J, the junction kept 7 bases outside the gene matches. This CDR3 spans 14 amino acids. The CDR3 here is CASNPGTMTDTQYF. In nucleotides, the CDR3 is TGTGCCAGCAATCCGGGGACTATGACAGATACGCAGTATTTT.

This clone was observed a few times. V gene TRBV6-5 combines with J gene TRBJ2-7; 9 bases align to TRBD1. V lost 6 bases to trimming and J lost 4 bases; unmatched junction nucleotides: 7. Germline V gene sequence: CDR1 MNHEY, CDR2 SVGAGI. CDR3 length: 14 residues. In nucleotides, the CDR3 is TGTGCCAGCAGCCAAACGGACAGGGGTTACGAGCAGTACTTC. It encodes CASSQTDRGYEQYF.

This clone was seen once. J is TRBJ2-7 and V is TRBV7-3, with 9 nucleotides matching TRBD1. Unmatched junction bases numbered 5, after V lost 5 bases and J lost 6 bases. Germline V CDR1 and CDR2: SGHTA, FQGTGA. CDR3 length equals 13 residues. The CDR3 loop reads CASSVGQGTEQYF. The CDR3 region has the DNA TGTGCCAGCAGCGTGGGACAGGGCACCGAGCAGTACTTC.

This clone was counted a few times. This chain connects TRBV7-9 to TRBJ1-5, with no clear D. Germline V gene lookup returns CDR1 SEHNR and CDR2 FQNEAQ (reference sequence). The CDR3 spans 13 residues. Between the trimmed V and J ends, which lost 4 bases and 5 bases, there was a span of 9 bases. CDR3 sequence (DNA): TGTGCCAGCAGCTCCCACTTTGATCAGCCCCAGCATTTT. Its translation is CASSSHFDQPQHF.

This sequence joins TRBV28 and TRBJ1-1, with 11 bases that match TRBD1. V gave up 8 bases and J gave up 0 bases; unmatched junction bases: 8. In germline, CDR1 is MDHEN, CDR2 SYDVKM. The CDR3 contains 16 residues. CDR3: CASPSGTGGMNTEAFF. The CDR3 coding sequence is TGTGCCAGCCCCTCCGGGACAGGGGGGATGAACACTGAAGCTTTCTTT. Full variable domain (remainder filled in from reference TRBV28 and TRBJ1-1): DVKVTQSSRYLVKRTGEKVFLECVQDMDHENMFWYRQDPGLGLRLIYFSYDVKMKEKGDIPEGYSVSREKKERFSLILESASTNQTSMYLCASPSGTGGMNTEAFFGQGTRLTVV.

The chain recombines TRBV19 with TRBJ2-7; D not certain. The CDR3 loop spans 11 amino acids. Trimming took 6 bases from V and 5 from J, leaving 8 bases between them. Germline CDR1 and CDR2: LNHDA and SQIVND (reference sequence). The CDR3 loop is CASRIHDEQYF. The CDR3 bases are TGTGCCAGTAGGATACATGACGAGCAGTACTTC. The full variable domain, rest sourced from reference TRBV19 and TRBJ2-7, is DGGITQSPKYLFRKEGQNVTLSCEQNLNHDAMYWYRQDPGQGLRLIYYSQIVNDFQKGDIAEGYSVSREKKESFPLTVTSAQKNPTAFYLCASRIHDEQYFGPGTRLTVT.

This clone has only one observation. The rearrangement uses TRBV6-1 and TRBJ1-4; tentative D call: TRBD1 (6 bases). The CDR3 contains 12 residues. Trimming cost V 4 bases and J 12 bases, with 12 bases left between them. Per germline, CDR1 MNHNS and CDR2 SASEGT. CDR3 in DNA: TGTGCCAGCAGTGCCCGGGACAAAGAACTGTTTTTT. Amino acid sequence: CASSARDKELFF.

The V call is TRBV11-2, the J call TRBJ2-1; 8 bases fit TRBD2. There are 15 residues in the CDR3. Trimming removed 1 base from V and 8 bases from J; junction bases left unmatched: 7. CDR1 is SGHAT, CDR2 FQNNGV, per germline. The CDR3 here is CASSLAAGALDEQFF. CDR3 DNA sequence: TGTGCCAGCAGCTTAGCAGCGGGGGCCCTCGATGAGCAGTTCTTC.

To note about this clone: The junction departs from the called germline gene at one end, perhaps through a read error. V gene TRBV11-3 combines with J gene TRBJ2-3; perhaps TRBD1 as D (6 bases). Germline V CDR1 and CDR2: SGHNT, YENEEA. The CDR3 is made up of 13 amino acids. In nucleotides, the CDR3 is TGCGCCAGCAGCTCTACAGGGACAGATACGCAGTATTTT. It encodes CASSSTGTDTQYF.

A single count supports this clone. Other DNA sequences in this specimen translate into the identical CDR3. The chain joins TRBV7-9 to TRBJ1-1; D is uncertain. The CDR3 consists of 14 residues. Germline V gene sequence: CDR1 SEHNR, CDR2 FQNEAQ (reference sequence). The V and J ends lost 2 bases and 0 bases respectively, with 7 bases between them. CDR3 protein: CASSLTGMNTEAFF. The CDR3, as DNA: TGTGCCAGCAGCTTAACCGGGATGAACACTGAAGCTTTCTTT.

The gene calls are TRBV6-1 and TRBJ1-5, with D unresolved. This CDR3 has 16 residues. V lost 1 base, J lost 0 bases, and 10 bases lay in between. The germline gives CDR1 MNHNS, CDR2 SASEGT. The CDR3 here is CASSEDTGYSNQPQHF. The CDR3 DNA reads TGTGCCAGCAGTGAAGACACGGGTTATAGCAATCAGCCCCAGCATTTT.

The rearrangement joins TRBV6-6 to TRBJ2-7, with a possible D match to TRBD2 (7 bases). Trimming stripped 2 bases from V and 6 bases from J, with 17 bases between. CDR1 is MNHNY, CDR2 SVGAGI, per germline (reference sequence). The CDR3 totals 15 residues. In DNA form, the CDR3 reads TGTGCCAGCAGTTACCCGGGGGGCGCCCAAGGCGAGCAGTACTTC. Its translation: CASSYPGGAQGEQYF.